Listed below are T cell receptor beta chains from one sample, sequenced in a study of blood T cell repertoires in COVID-19. Sequencing was performed with immunoSEQ multiplex PCR; in TCRdb, only in-frame clones are kept and a portion is missing. The table has approximately 150,000 clones, around 83% seen once. Sequenced input: peripheral blood. The receptors derive from a young man with COVID-19, enrolled during active disease. The CDR3 runs from the conserved cysteine through the conserved F or W.

CDR3 protein	J gene	V gene
CASSSATGMNTEAFF	TRBJ1-1	TRBV19
CASSSQNPNQPQHF	TRBJ1-5	TRBV11-1
CASSQEPSGPSYQPYNEQFF	TRBJ2-1	TRBV4-3
CAWGAVYEQYF	TRBJ2-7	TRBV6-5
CASSLALAGGYTGELFF	TRBJ2-2	TRBV11-2
CASSRQGYTEAFF	TRBJ1-1	TRBV19
CAWSSMAGGRPREKLFF	TRBJ1-4	TRBV30
CASSRQGNEQFF	TRBJ2-1	TRBV11-3
CASSTRGSNQPQHF	TRBJ1-5	TRBV6-5
CATRGTSGGSQEQFF	TRBJ2-1	TRBV24-1
CASSYYRDSNQPQHF	TRBJ1-5	TRBV7-2
CASSTRPSGRNEQFF	TRBJ2-1	TRBV19
CASSFRGLGNQPQHF	TRBJ1-5	TRBV28
CATLGRDYGYTF	TRBJ1-2	TRBV6-5
CASSLSSHYEQYF	TRBJ2-7	TRBV27
CASSPNPGQGFPYEQYF	TRBJ2-7	TRBV11-2
CASRLAGVFGYTF	TRBJ1-2	TRBV5-4
CASSTRGTIYNEQFF	TRBJ2-1	TRBV3-1/TRBV3-2
CASSAYSGGAGNTIYF	TRBJ1-3	TRBV2
CASSVAGSGGSYNEQFF	TRBJ2-1	TRBV9
CASSYYGGFSYGYTF	TRBJ1-2	TRBV6-5
CATYRGGSTGELFF	TRBJ2-2	TRBV2
CASSLRTSGIYNEQFF	TRBJ2-1	TRBV5-1
CASNRGAETQYF	TRBJ2-5	TRBV7-9
CSARAGREQYF	TRBJ2-7	TRBV20-1
CASSPAESSLNTEAFF	TRBJ1-1	TRBV4-1
CASRSGFPPYEQYF	TRBJ2-7	TRBV28
CASSPGEGGFYEQYF	TRBJ2-7	TRBV9
CAWSGPGTANYGYTF	TRBJ1-2	TRBV30
CSVEGAESSYNEQFF	TRBJ2-1	TRBV29-1
CASSEAGPPSPQHF	TRBJ1-5	TRBV2
CASSPEMTGAGANVLTF	TRBJ2-6	TRBV5-1
CASSIRDRSSVETQYF	TRBJ2-5	TRBV10-2
CAWSVLVPQPQHF	TRBJ1-5	TRBV30
CATNLGRITDTQYF	TRBJ2-3	TRBV28
CASRSGTPSEQYF	TRBJ2-7	TRBV12-3/TRBV12-4
CASSPRQGDQPQHF	TRBJ1-5	TRBV18
CASSEGRGFGYEQYF	TRBJ2-7	TRBV6-1
CASSLGQGSGNTIYF	TRBJ1-3	TRBV14
CATSDQTGTRELFF	TRBJ1-4	TRBV24-1
CASSLQGGRSPLHF	TRBJ1-6	TRBV5-6
CASSLREGSYGYTF	TRBJ1-2	TRBV27
CASSQDRRETQYF	TRBJ2-5	TRBV4-3
CAGGLAGNIQYF	TRBJ2-4	TRBV11-2
CASSWPPSSGRDEQYF	TRBJ2-7	TRBV28
CASSVGSLAGTGELFF	TRBJ2-2	TRBV9
CASSQEGGGRTYNEQFF	TRBJ2-1	TRBV4-2
CASRPRDSHYEQYF	TRBJ2-7	TRBV6-5
CASSEPPSGSGNEQFF	TRBJ2-1	TRBV10-2
CASSLPGRDTGELFF	TRBJ2-2	TRBV7-6
CASSYSASGNQYEQYF	TRBJ2-7	TRBV6-2/TRBV6-3
CASSYERDYGYTF	TRBJ1-2	TRBV6-5
CASSHEAPSHEAFF	TRBJ1-1	TRBV3-1/TRBV3-2
CASSSLALAGGELFF	TRBJ2-2	TRBV11-2